The subject of this entry is one TCR beta chain. This sample stems from a study of OX40 agonist ivuxolimab in advanced cancers. Repertoires were generated with immunoSEQ multiplex PCR, while TCRdb's copy carries only in-frame clones and drops some. The data hold around 50,000 clones, with about nine tenths observed a single time. Trimming removed 5 bases from V and 7 bases from J; junction bases left unmatched: 6. Germline V gene lookup returns CDR1 LNHDA and CDR2 SQIVND (reference sequence). This CDR3 is 14 amino acids long. The rearrangement uses TRBV19 and TRBJ1-1, with 11 positions matching TRBD1. The sample in question was CD4+ or CD8+ T cells sorted from blood, obtained in a trial of the OX40 agonist ivuxolimab. The clonotype was recovered from an adult with an advanced solid tumor such as melanoma, head and neck, liver or kidney cancer. CDR3 coding DNA: TGTGCCAGTAGTGACTGGACAGGGGGCCTTGAAGCTTTCTTT. It yields the protein CASSDWTGGLEAFF.